A single sample gave rise to the 27 T cell receptor beta chains below, sequenced in a study of radiotherapy plus CTLA-4 blockade in lung cancer. Data came from immunoSEQ multiplex PCR; TCRdb stores just in-frame clones and leaves some out. The profile covers around 99,000 clones, with about 86% appearing a single time and approximately 4.9% taken by the ten largest. This specimen consisted of peripheral blood, obtained from a patient treated with radiotherapy plus ipilimumab. These receptors all stem from a human donor with non-small cell lung cancer that progressed on radiotherapy plus ipilimumab.

As for this clone: At the DNA level, this CDR3 is encoded by other sequences in the same sample as well. The CDR3 is CASSLGGTDTQYF. The CDR3 nucleotides are TGTGCCAGCAGCTTAGGCGGCACAGATACGCAGTATTTT. V is TRBV7-2 and J is TRBJ2-3; D is uncertain. This CDR3 is 13 amino acids long. Germline-derived CDR1 and CDR2 are SGHTA and FQGNSA. Trimming took off 1 base at V and 1 base at J, with 3 bases between the two ends.

The chain couples TRBV7-9 to TRBJ1-2; a possible D gene is TRBD1 (5 bases). Germline values: CDR1 SEHNR, CDR2 FQNEAQ (reference sequence). With 3 bases removed from V and 6 bases from J, the gap between germline ends came to 11 bases. This CDR3 is 13 amino acids long. For the CDR3, the DNA is TGTGCCAGCAGCTTTCCGAGGGGCGATGGCTACACCTTC. Amino acid sequence: CASSFPRGDGYTF.

The V gene is TRBV30, the J gene TRBJ2-7, with D maybe TRBD1 (8 bases). With 0 bases removed from V and 4 bases from J, the gap between germline ends came to 16 bases. CDR3 size: 15 residues. The germline V gene encodes CDR1 GTSNPN and CDR2 SVGIG (reference sequence). CDR3: CAWSVPGQGGYEQYF. CDR3 nucleotide sequence: TGTGCCTGGAGTGTACCCGGACAGGGAGGGTACGAGCAGTACTTC.

The chain has TRBV10-3 and TRBJ1-1; tentative D call: TRBD1 (5 bases). Germline V gene lookup returns CDR1 ENHRY and CDR2 SYGVKD. This CDR3 has 14 residues. V was clipped by 10 bases and J by 2 bases, with 17 bases between them. The CDR3 DNA is TGTGCCACCAACCTGGGGGGACCTAACACTGAAGCTTTCTTT. Protein: CATNLGGPNTEAFF.

A few counts support this clone. V gene TRBV5-4 combines with J gene TRBJ2-7; 10 bases map to TRBD2. Trimming cost V 0 bases and J 9 bases; bases outside gene matches: 6. This CDR3 has 14 amino acids. CDR1 is SGHNT, CDR2 YYREEE, per germline (reference sequence). The CDR3 region has the DNA TGTGCCAGCAGCTTGGGGAGCGGGGGGGTCCTGCAGTACTTC. This codes for CASSLGSGGVLQYF.

The chain employs TRBV7-9 and TRBJ2-7; D is possibly TRBD2 (5 bases). Trimming removed 2 bases from V and 0 bases from J, with 17 bases in between. The germline V gene encodes CDR1 SEHNR and CDR2 FQNEAQ (reference sequence). This CDR3 comprises 17 residues. The CDR3 DNA follows: TGTGCCAGCAGCTTACCGCAGACCCCGGCGGGCTCCTACGAGCAGTACTTC. Amino acid sequence: CASSLPQTPAGSYEQYF.

This rearrangement joins TRBV11-2 to TRBJ1-1; D is perhaps TRBD1 (5 bases). Deletions cut 6 bases from V and 3 bases from J, with 14 bases between. The CDR3 runs 14 residues. Germline CDR1 reads SGHAT; CDR2 reads FQNNGV. In DNA form, the CDR3 reads TGTGCCAGCAGACATTATAGGGGCGACACTGAAGCTTTCTTT. Its translation is CASRHYRGDTEAFF.

This chain connects TRBV15 to TRBJ1-2; perhaps TRBD1 as D (5 bases). V lost 1 base and J 2 bases, leaving 14 bases between the germline ends. This CDR3 is built from 16 residues. From germline, CDR1 is LNHNV and CDR2 YYDKDF (reference sequence). CDR3 protein: CATSRGKTGQNYGYTF. The CDR3 DNA follows: TGTGCCACCAGCAGAGGAAAGACTGGACAAAACTATGGCTACACCTTC.

This clone was picked up one time. The V and J genes are TRBV30 and TRBJ2-7; 11 bases match TRBD1. Germline CDR1 is GTSNPN and CDR2 is SVGIG (reference sequence). The CDR3 loop spans 14 amino acids. V was clipped by 5 bases and J by 5 bases; unmatched bases: 8. CDR3 coding DNA: TGTGCCTGGTCCCGGGACAGGGGGATCGACGAGCAGTACTTC. It encodes CAWSRDRGIDEQYF.

The CDR3 loop reads CASSPPAGANVLTF. The CDR3, as DNA: TGTGCCAGCTCACCACCGGCTGGGGCCAACGTCCTGACTTTC. The chain uses TRBV18 and TRBJ2-6; D call uncertain. The CDR3 loop spans 14 amino acids. From germline, CDR1 is KGHSH and CDR2 LQKENI. V lost 0 bases, J lost 2 bases, and 2 bases lay in between.

V usage is TRBV2 and J usage is TRBJ1-2; D ambiguous. The CDR3 loop spans 15 amino acids. Germline lookup yields CDR1 SNHLY and CDR2 FYNNEI. Trimming took 6 bases from V and 0 from J, leaving 14 bases between them. The CDR3 nucleotides are TGTGCCAGCAGGGCTTCTTCAGCGGCTAACTATGGCTACACCTTC. It encodes CASRASSAANYGYTF.

The chain joins TRBV6-1 to TRBJ2-6; 9 nucleotides line up with TRBD1. The V segment lost 4 bases and the J segment 0 bases; nucleotides outside the gene matches: 7. The CDR3 has 18 amino acids. CDR1 is MNHNS and CDR2 is SASEGT in the germline V gene. The CDR3 DNA is TGTGCCAGCAGTGTTACCGGGACAGGGCTCTCTGGGGCCAACGTCCTGACTTTC. Its translation: CASSVTGTGLSGANVLTF.

This chain connects TRBV19 to TRBJ1-3; 9 positions agree with TRBD1. The ends lost 6 bases at V and 2 bases at J; junction bases unmatched: 2. This CDR3 is built from 14 residues. Per the germline V gene, CDR1 is LNHDA and CDR2 is SQIVND (reference sequence). The CDR3 sequence: CASRRDRAGNTIYF. In nucleotides, the CDR3 is TGTGCCAGTAGAAGGGACAGGGCTGGAAACACCATATATTTT.

The chain links TRBV6-1 to TRBJ2-5; D possibly uses TRBD1 or TRBD2 (6 bases each). V was cut by 1 base and J by 7 bases, with 13 bases left in between. The V gene's germline CDR1 is MNHNS and CDR2 SASEGT. The CDR3 sequence is 14 residues long. CDR3 residues: CASSEEGGSTTQYF. CDR3 DNA: TGTGCCAGCAGTGAAGAGGGGGGATCCACGACCCAGTACTTC.

This rearrangement joins TRBV6-1 to TRBJ1-5, with a possible D match to TRBD1 (5 bases). The CDR3 covers 13 residues. Deletions cut 10 bases from V and 4 bases from J, with 14 bases between. Per germline, CDR1 MNHNS and CDR2 SASEGT. The CDR3 reads CATTGFWNQPQHF. In nucleotides, the CDR3 is TGTGCCACCACAGGCTTTTGGAATCAGCCCCAGCATTTT.

J is TRBJ1-4 and V is TRBV6-6; weak D call: TRBD1 (5 bases). Between the trimmed V and J ends, which lost 8 bases and 7 bases, there was a span of 14 bases. The germline V gene encodes CDR1 MNHNY and CDR2 SVGAGI (reference sequence). The CDR3 has 13 residues. DNA of the CDR3: TGTGCCAGCTTGACAGCTCGAGGTGAAAAACTGTTTTTT. This codes for CASLTARGEKLFF.

This chain joins TRBV5-1 and TRBJ1-3; D gene ambiguous. Germline loops: CDR1 SGHRS, CDR2 YFSETQ. The CDR3 has 14 residues. Trimming left V 4 bases short and J 6 bases short, with 14 bases between. CDR3 sequence reads: CASSPGIGPNTIYF. The DNA of the CDR3 is TGCGCCAGCAGCCCGGGCATAGGCCCAAACACCATATATTTT. Supplemented by reference TRBV5-1 and TRBJ1-3, the full variable domain reads KAGVTQTPRYLIKTRGQQVTLSCSPISGHRSVSWYQQTPGQGLQFLFEYFSETQRNKGNFPGRFSGRQFSNSRSEMNVSTLELGDSALYLCASSPGIGPNTIYFGEGSWLTVV.

V usage is TRBV7-9 and J usage is TRBJ1-1; a possible D gene is TRBD1 (5 bases). Trimming stripped 5 bases from V and 7 bases from J, with 11 bases between. Per germline, CDR1 SEHNR and CDR2 FQNEAQ (reference sequence). This CDR3 has 12 amino acids. Here the CDR3 reads CASSAGGLEAFF. In DNA, the CDR3 is TGTGCCAGCAGCGCGGGGGGTCTTGAAGCTTTCTTT.

A remark on this clone: At the DNA level, this CDR3 is encoded by other sequences in the same sample as well. The chain joins TRBV2 to TRBJ1-2; D not certain. Germline CDR1 is SNHLY and CDR2 is FYNNEI. The CDR3 totals 15 residues. Trimming shortened V by 3 bases and J by 0 bases, and 11 bases separated the two germline ends. CDR3 DNA sequence: TGTGCCAGCAGTGAGAGATTCTCAGCTAACTATGGCTACACCTTC. As protein: CASSERFSANYGYTF.

The rearrangement joins TRBV2 to TRBJ2-7; D not resolved. Germline V lookup: CDR1 SNHLY, CDR2 FYNNEI. This CDR3 has 11 amino acids. The V end lost 3 bases, the J end lost 6 bases, and 6 bases lay between the germline ends. CDR3 region: CASSDRAEQYF. CDR3 sequence (DNA): TGTGCCAGCAGTGATCGGGCCGAGCAGTACTTC. The full variable domain, completed using reference TRBV2 and TRBJ2-7, is EPEVTQTPSHQVTQMGQEVILRCVPISNHLYFYWYRQILGQKVEFLVSFYNNEISEKSEIFDDQFSVERPDGSNFTLKIRSTKLEDSAMYFCASSDRAEQYFGPGTRLTVT.

This clone was detected once. The chain is built from TRBV19 and TRBJ2-1, with D possibly TRBD1 on 6 matching bases. The germline V and J ends were trimmed by 7 bases and 5 bases, with 15 bases remaining between them. This CDR3 is built from 14 residues. The germline V gene encodes CDR1 LNHDA and CDR2 SQIVND (reference sequence). The chain's CDR3 is CASTGRTADNEQFF. The CDR3 bases are TGTGCCAGTACGGGGCGGACAGCCGACAATGAGCAGTTCTTC.

This sequence joins TRBV6-1 and TRBJ1-1, with TRBD1 matching over 8 bases. The germline V gene encodes CDR1 MNHNS and CDR2 SASEGT. Trimming at V came to 4 bases and at J to 7 bases, leaving 8 bases not matched to a gene. The CDR3 totals 14 residues. The CDR3 reads CASSAWTGKLEAFF. The CDR3 coding sequence is TGTGCCAGCAGTGCCTGGACAGGGAAGCTTGAAGCTTTCTTT.

Here the CDR3 DNA reads TGTGCCAGTAGTATAAGGGACAGGGCTCACGAGCAGTACTTC. It codes for CASSIRDRAHEQYF. V usage is TRBV19 and J usage is TRBJ2-7, with TRBD1 matching over 9 bases. Losses at the gene ends were 2 bases for V and 5 bases for J; bases not matched to a gene: 4. This CDR3 contains 14 residues. CDR1 is LNHDA, CDR2 SQIVND, per germline (reference sequence).

In this sample, this clone turned up a few times. The chain recombines TRBV7-9 with TRBJ2-7; perhaps D is TRBD1 or TRBD2 (5 bases each). V lost 4 bases and J 2 bases, leaving 9 bases between the germline ends. CDR1 and CDR2 (germline): SEHNR, FQNEAQ (reference sequence). The CDR3 is 13 residues long. CDR3 sequence: CASSWDGTYEQYF. CDR3 nucleotide sequence: TGTGCCAGCAGCTGGGACGGAACCTACGAGCAGTACTTC.

The chain is built from TRBV18 and TRBJ2-6; D gene uncertain. The CDR3 is 14 amino acids. Germline V gene lookup returns CDR1 KGHSH and CDR2 LQKENI. Trimming stripped 5 bases from V and 4 bases from J, with 9 bases between. CDR3 nucleotide sequence: TGTGCCAGCTCATCCACAGAAGGGGCCAACGTCCTGACTTTC. Protein sequence: CASSSTEGANVLTF.

V gene TRBV9 combines with J gene TRBJ2-2; 7 bases fit TRBD1. The ends lost 2 bases at V and 3 bases at J; junction bases unmatched: 7. This CDR3 spans 16 amino acids. Looked up from germline, CDR1 is SGDLS and CDR2 is YYNGEE. CDR3 sequence (DNA): TGTGCCAGCAGCGTCGAAGGGGGCGCATACACCGGGGAGCTGTTTTTT. It specifies CASSVEGGAYTGELFF.

This chain connects TRBV11-2 to TRBJ1-4; 8 bases align to TRBD1. V lost 1 base to trimming and J lost 7 bases; unmatched junction nucleotides: 5. The CDR3 length is 15 residues. Germline V lookup: CDR1 SGHAT, CDR2 FQNNGV. Here the CDR3 DNA reads TGTGCCAGCAGCTTAGCAGGGGGCGCGGGTGAAAAACTGTTTTTT. Its translation: CASSLAGGAGEKLFF.